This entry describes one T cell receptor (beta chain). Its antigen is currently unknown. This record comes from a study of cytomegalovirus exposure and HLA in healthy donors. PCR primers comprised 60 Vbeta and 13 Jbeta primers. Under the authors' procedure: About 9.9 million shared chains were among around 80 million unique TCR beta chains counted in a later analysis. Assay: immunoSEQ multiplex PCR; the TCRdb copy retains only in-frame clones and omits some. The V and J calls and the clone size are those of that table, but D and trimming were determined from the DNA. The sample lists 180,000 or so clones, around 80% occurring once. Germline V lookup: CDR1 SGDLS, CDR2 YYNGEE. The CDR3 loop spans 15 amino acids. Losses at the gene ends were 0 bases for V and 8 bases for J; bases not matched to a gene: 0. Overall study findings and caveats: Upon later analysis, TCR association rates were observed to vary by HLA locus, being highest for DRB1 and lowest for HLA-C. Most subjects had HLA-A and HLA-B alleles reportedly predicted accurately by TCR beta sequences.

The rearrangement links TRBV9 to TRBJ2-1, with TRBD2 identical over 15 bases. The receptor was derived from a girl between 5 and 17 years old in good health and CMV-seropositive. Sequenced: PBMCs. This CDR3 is CASSVGTSGRDEQFF. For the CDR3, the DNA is TGTGCCAGCAGCGTAGGGACTAGCGGGAGGGATGAGCAGTTCTTC.